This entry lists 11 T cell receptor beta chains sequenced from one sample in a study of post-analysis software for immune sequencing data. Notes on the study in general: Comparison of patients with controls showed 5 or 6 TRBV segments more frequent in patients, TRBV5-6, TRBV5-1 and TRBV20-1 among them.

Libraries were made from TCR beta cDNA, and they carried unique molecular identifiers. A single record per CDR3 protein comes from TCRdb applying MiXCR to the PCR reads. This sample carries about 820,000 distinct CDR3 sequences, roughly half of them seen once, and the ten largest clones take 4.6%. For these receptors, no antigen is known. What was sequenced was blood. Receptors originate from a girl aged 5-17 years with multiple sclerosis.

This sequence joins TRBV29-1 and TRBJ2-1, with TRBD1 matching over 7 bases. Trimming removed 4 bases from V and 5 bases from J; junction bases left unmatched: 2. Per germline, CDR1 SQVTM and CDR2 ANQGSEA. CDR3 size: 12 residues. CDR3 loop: CSVGQGNNEQFF. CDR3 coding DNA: TGCAGCGTTGGACAGGGCAACAATGAGCAGTTCTTC.

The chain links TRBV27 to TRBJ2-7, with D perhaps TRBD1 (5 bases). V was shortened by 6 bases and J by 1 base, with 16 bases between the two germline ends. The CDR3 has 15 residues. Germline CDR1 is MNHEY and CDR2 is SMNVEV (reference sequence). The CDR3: CASRLGRAPSYEQYF. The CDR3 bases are TGTGCCAGCAGACTTGGCAGGGCGCCTTCCTACGAGCAGTACTTC.

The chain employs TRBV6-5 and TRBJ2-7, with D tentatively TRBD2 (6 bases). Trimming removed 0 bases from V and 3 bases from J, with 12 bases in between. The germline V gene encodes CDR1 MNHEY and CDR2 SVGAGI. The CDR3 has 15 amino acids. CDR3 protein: CASSYSRGSGYEQYF. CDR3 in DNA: TGTGCCAGCAGTTACTCGAGAGGTAGCGGCTACGAGCAGTACTTC.

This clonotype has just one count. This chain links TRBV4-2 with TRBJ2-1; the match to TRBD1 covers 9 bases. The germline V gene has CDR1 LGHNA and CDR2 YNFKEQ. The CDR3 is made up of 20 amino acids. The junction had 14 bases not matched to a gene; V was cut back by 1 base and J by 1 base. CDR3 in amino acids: CASSQGEGQGTYRSYNEQFF. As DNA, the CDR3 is TGTGCCAGCAGCCAAGGGGAGGGACAGGGAACTTATCGGTCCTACAATGAGCAGTTCTTC.

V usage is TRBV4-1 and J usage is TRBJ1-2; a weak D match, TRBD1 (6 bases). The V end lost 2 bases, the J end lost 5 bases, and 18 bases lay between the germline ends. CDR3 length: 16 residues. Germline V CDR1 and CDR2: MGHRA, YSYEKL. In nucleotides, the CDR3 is TGCGCCAGCAGCCAATTATCTGGGGGCGCGGGGTATGGCTACACCTTC. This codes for CASSQLSGGAGYGYTF.

DNA of the CDR3: TGTGCCAGCAGCCCCCTGTCTACTAGCGGGAGAGGTTTCCCCAACGAGCAGTACTTC. Amino acids: CASSPLSTSGRGFPNEQYF. V gene TRBV7-9 combines with J gene TRBJ2-4, with TRBD2 identical over 11 bases. The DNA end favors TRBJ2-7, so the J call may be wrong. Looked up from germline, CDR1 is SEHNR and CDR2 is FQNEAQ (reference sequence). The CDR3 runs 19 residues.

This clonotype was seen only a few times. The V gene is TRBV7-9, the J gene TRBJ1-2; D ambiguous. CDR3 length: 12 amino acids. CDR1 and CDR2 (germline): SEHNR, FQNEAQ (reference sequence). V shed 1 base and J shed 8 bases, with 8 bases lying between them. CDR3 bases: TGTGCCAGCAGCTTAGGGGTAGACGGCTACACCTTC. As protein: CASSLGVDGYTF.

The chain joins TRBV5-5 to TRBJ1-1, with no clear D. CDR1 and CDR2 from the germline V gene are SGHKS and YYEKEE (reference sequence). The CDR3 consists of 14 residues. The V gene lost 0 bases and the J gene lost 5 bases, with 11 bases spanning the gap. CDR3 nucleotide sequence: TGTGCCAGCAGCTTGGCCTGGAGTTGGACTGAAGCTTTCTTT. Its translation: CASSLAWSWTEAFF. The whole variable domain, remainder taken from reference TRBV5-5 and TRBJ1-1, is DAGVTQSPTHLIKTRGQQVTLRCSPISGHKSVSWYQQVLGQGPQFIFQYYEKEERGRGNFPDRFSARQFPNYSSELNVNALLLGDSALYLCASSLAWSWTEAFFGQGTRLTVV.

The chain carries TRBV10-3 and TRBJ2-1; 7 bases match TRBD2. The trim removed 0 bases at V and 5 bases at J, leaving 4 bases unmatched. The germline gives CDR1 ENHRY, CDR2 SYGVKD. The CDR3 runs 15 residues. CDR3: CAISESPGGNNEQFF. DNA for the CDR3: TGTGCCATCAGTGAGTCGCCCGGGGGGAACAATGAGCAGTTCTTC.

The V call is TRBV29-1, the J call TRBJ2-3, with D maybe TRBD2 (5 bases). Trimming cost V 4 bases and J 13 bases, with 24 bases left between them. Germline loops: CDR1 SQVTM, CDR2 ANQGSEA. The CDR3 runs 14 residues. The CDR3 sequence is CSVGWVGWPKEEYF. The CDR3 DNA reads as TGCAGCGTTGGATGGGTGGGTTGGCCCAAGGAGGAGTATTTT.

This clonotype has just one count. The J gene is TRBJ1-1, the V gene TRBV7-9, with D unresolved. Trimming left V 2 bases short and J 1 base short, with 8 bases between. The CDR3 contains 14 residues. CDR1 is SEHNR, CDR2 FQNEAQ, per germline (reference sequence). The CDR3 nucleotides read TGTGCCAGCAGCTTATTTTCCACGAACACTGAAGCTTTCTTT. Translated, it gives CASSLFSTNTEAFF.